This is a list of T cell receptor beta chains from one sample in a study of CD8 T cells in Susac syndrome. Via MiXCR, TCRdb re-called the immunoSEQ multiplex PCR reads, giving one row per CDR3 protein. The sample includes some 65,000 distinct CDR3 sequences, 85% to 95% of them seen just once. Sequenced material: CD8+ T cells from PBMCs. Receptors originate from a human donor with multiple sclerosis. CDR3s include the opening cysteine and the closing phenylalanine or tryptophan. Clone size is shown for a subset of rows, as once, few, many or a class of expanded clone.

j_gene | v_gene | abundance | CDR3aa
TRBJ2-1 | TRBV19 | - | CASSIDRVVEGYNEQFF
TRBJ2-1 | TRBV12-3/TRBV12-4 | - | CASRGQGRAFNEQFF
TRBJ2-1 | TRBV27 | - | CASSSPVASGYNEQFF
TRBJ2-2 | TRBV9 | - | CASSESLAGYTGELFF
TRBJ2-1 | TRBV7-9 | - | CASSFATGGLFF
TRBJ1-2 | TRBV6-2/TRBV6-3 | - | CASCPPGTGGHGYTF
TRBJ2-7 | TRBV7-9 | - | CASNDPRTERTYEQYF
TRBJ2-3 | TRBV2 | - | CASSELRRSTDTQYF
TRBJ1-5 | TRBV15 | - | CATSRGDYRVYSNQPQHF
TRBJ1-1 | TRBV20-1 | - | CSASGVGDRGTEAFF
TRBJ2-1 | TRBV28 | - | CASSSSRLAGGSDEQFF
TRBJ2-6 | TRBV19 | - | CASSWGLGANVLTF
TRBJ1-2 | TRBV11-1 | - | CASSSFGRRPNYGYTF
TRBJ1-1 | TRBV9 | - | CASSVAGRGTAEAFF
TRBJ1-2 | TRBV5-1 | - | CASSVGQHGYTF
TRBJ1-2 | TRBV12-3/TRBV12-4 | - | CASLTRTGNYGYTF
TRBJ1-1 | TRBV30 | - | CAWTVALNTEAFF
TRBJ2-7 | TRBV21-1 | once | CASSLPGQTTYEQYF
TRBJ2-5 | TRBV29-1 | - | CSADEPYQETQYF
TRBJ2-5 | TRBV7-3 | - | CASSLIPGETQYF
TRBJ2-1 | TRBV19 | - | CASTAGVNEQFF
TRBJ2-1 | TRBV12-3/TRBV12-4 | - | CASSLPRGGPYEQFF
TRBJ2-1 | TRBV10-3 | - | CAIGTNEQFF
TRBJ2-7 | TRBV3-1 | - | CASSLWTSGIYEQYF
TRBJ2-3 | TRBV6-4 | - | CASSASGGSTDTQYF
TRBJ1-5 | TRBV7-9 | - | CASTPGGPNQPQHF
TRBJ2-1 | TRBV27 | - | CASSLTSGGNNEQFF
TRBJ1-4 | TRBV9 | - | CASSASGDNEKLFF
TRBJ2-7 | TRBV20-1 | - | CSASLERTVRSYEQYF
TRBJ2-1 | TRBV15 | - | CATSRNSYNEQFF
TRBJ2-4 | TRBV7-9 | - | CASSGPDRGNIQYF
TRBJ2-1 | TRBV7-9 | - | CASSSTSGGDEQFF
TRBJ2-3 | TRBV15 | - | CATSTVSDTQYF
TRBJ2-7 | TRBV2 | once | CASTSGQSYEQYF
TRBJ2-2 | TRBV24-1 | - | CATSDLSTGELFF
TRBJ2-1 | TRBV13 | - | CASSLSGRARVNEQFF
TRBJ1-1 | TRBV9 | - | CASSVVSGNTEAFF
TRBJ2-1 | TRBV30 | once | CAWRGSSYNEQFF
TRBJ1-5 | TRBV7-3 | - | CASSRDIYQPQHF
TRBJ2-5 | TRBV15 | - | CATSRGTDHEETQYF
TRBJ1-1 | TRBV5-4 | - | CASGGWGTEAFF
TRBJ2-7 | TRBV28 | once | CASSPGTSGRISYEQYF
TRBJ2-1 | TRBV4-3 | once | CASSQEGYGTSGYNEQFF
TRBJ2-3 | TRBV4-3 | - | CASSQVSTGSPGTDTQYF
TRBJ2-5 | TRBV30 | - | CCGGPLETQYF
TRBJ2-1 | TRBV19 | - | CASRMTGVRNGQFF
TRBJ2-7 | TRBV9 | - | CASSVGGRAYEQYF